Below, 11 T cell receptor beta chains from the same sample are listed, as sequenced in a study of blood T cell repertoires in COVID-19. Measured with immunoSEQ multiplex PCR; TCRdb has only the in-frame clones, and not every one. This sample has some 200,000 clones, with approximately 80% found just once. The specimen was peripheral blood. Receptors were obtained from a woman aged 45-59 years with active or convalescent COVID-19.

The CDR3 sequence is CASSQTQLATNEKLFF. CDR3 sequence (DNA): TGTGCCAGCAGCCAAACTCAACTTGCAACTAATGAAAAACTGTTTTTT. The gene calls are TRBV4-2 and TRBJ1-4; D is uncertain. Trimming removed 2 bases at V and 0 bases at J, with 10 bases between. The CDR3 runs to 16 residues. The germline gives CDR1 LGHNA, CDR2 YNFKEQ.

This sequence joins TRBV6-5 and TRBJ1-2, with D tentatively TRBD1 (5 bases). CDR3 length equals 15 residues. V was pared by 5 bases and J by 4 bases, with 17 bases between. Per germline, CDR1 MNHEY and CDR2 SVGAGI. Here the CDR3 DNA reads TGTGCCAGCAGTCGGAGGGACCTTTCGGCCTATGGCTACACCTTC. It translates to CASSRRDLSAYGYTF.

In its sample, this clone was seen many times. The chain recombines TRBV7-9 with TRBJ2-1; 10 bases map to TRBD2. CDR3 length equals 17 residues. Germline V lookup: CDR1 SEHNR, CDR2 FQNEAQ (reference sequence). V was clipped by 2 bases and J by 3 bases; unmatched bases: 7. CDR3 in amino acids: CASSLLAGTSVYNEQFF. The DNA of the CDR3 is TGTGCCAGCAGCTTATTAGCGGGGACTAGCGTCTACAATGAGCAGTTCTTC.

The chain combines TRBV28 with TRBJ1-1; 7 nucleotides match TRBD1. V lost 8 bases to trimming and J lost 1 base; unmatched junction nucleotides: 10. Germline CDR1 reads MDHEN; CDR2 reads SYDVKM. This CDR3 contains 15 residues. As DNA, the CDR3 is TGTGCCAGCCAGTCTCTACAGGGGAAGAACACTGAAGCTTTCTTT. The encoded protein is CASQSLQGKNTEAFF.

This chain joins TRBV11-2 and TRBJ1-1; a possible D gene is TRBD1 (6 bases). Per germline, CDR1 SGHAT and CDR2 FQNNGV. V lost 7 bases, J lost 7 bases, and 10 bases lay in between. The CDR3 loop spans 11 amino acids. In DNA form, the CDR3 reads TGTGCCAGCAATCGACAGGTTGAAGCTTTCTTT. Encoded protein: CASNRQVEAFF.

The chain couples TRBV5-1 to TRBJ1-1; D unresolved. CDR3 size: 14 residues. The germline gives CDR1 SGHRS, CDR2 YFSETQ. Trimming stripped 1 base from V and 1 base from J, with 8 bases between. DNA for the CDR3: TGCGCCAGCAGCTTGACCAGAAAGAACACTGAAGCTTTCTTT. Translation: CASSLTRKNTEAFF.

Here the CDR3 DNA reads TGTGCCAGCAGTAGTGGAGAGGTGGGCGAGCAGTACTTC. Protein product: CASSSGEVGEQYF. The V and J genes are TRBV2 and TRBJ2-7, with D uncertain. The CDR3 loop spans 13 amino acids. Trimming stripped 5 bases from V and 6 bases from J, with 14 bases between. Germline loops: CDR1 SNHLY, CDR2 FYNNEI.

This clone was detected a few times. The gene calls are TRBV7-9 and TRBJ2-3; the match to TRBD2 covers 16 bases. V was clipped by 5 bases and J by 5 bases; unmatched bases: 13. CDR1 and CDR2 (germline): SEHNR, FQNEAQ (reference sequence). CDR3 length: 19 residues. CDR3 coding DNA: TGTGCCAGCAGCCCGCCCCCCGGGACTAGCGGGGGGGCATTAGATACGCAGTATTTT. Its translation: CASSPPPGTSGGALDTQYF. Full variable domain (remainder filled in from reference TRBV7-9 and TRBJ2-3): DTGVSQNPRHKITKRGQNVTFRCDPISEHNRLYWYRQTLGQGPEFLTYFQNEAQLEKSRLLSDRFSAERPKGSFSTLEIQRTEQGDSAMYLCASSPPPGTSGGALDTQYFGPGTRLTVL.

The chain couples TRBV2 to TRBJ2-2, with TRBD2 matching 13 bases. J was trimmed by 6 bases and V by 8 bases; bases with no gene match: 3. CDR3 length equals 14 residues. The V gene's germline CDR1 is SNHLY and CDR2 FYNNEI. The CDR3 coding sequence is TGTGCCAGCGGGACTAGCGGGGTTCCCGGGGAGCTGTTTTTT. Amino acids: CASGTSGVPGELFF.

Only a few counts were recorded for this clone. V usage is TRBV4-3 and J usage is TRBJ2-1, with D tentatively TRBD1 (5 bases). The CDR3 consists of 12 residues. Per the germline V gene, CDR1 is LGHNA and CDR2 is YSLEER. V lost 2 bases to trimming and J lost 7 bases, with 6 bases between them. The CDR3 protein is CASSQYRNEQFF. The CDR3 bases are TGCGCCAGCAGCCAATACAGGAATGAGCAGTTCTTC.

J is TRBJ2-5 and V is TRBV5-6, with TRBD2 identical over 9 bases. J was trimmed by 5 bases and V by 0 bases; bases with no gene match: 5. This CDR3 is 15 amino acids long. The germline V gene has CDR1 SGHDT and CDR2 YYEEEE. The chain's CDR3 is CASSLGGSGSETQYF. Written as DNA, the CDR3 is TGTGCCAGCAGCTTGGGAGGTAGCGGGAGTGAGACCCAGTACTTC.